Described below is a single T cell receptor (beta chain) sequence and its context. The target antigen is unknown. This record belongs to a study of OX40 agonist ivuxolimab in advanced cancers. Overall study: Partial responses were recorded for three patients, including one with hepatocellular carcinoma and two with cutaneous melanoma. Whole-study findings and limits: Within 6 weeks, CD4+ and CD8+ blood T cells expanded clonally at 0.1 to 3.0 mg/kg. There were also nonresponders showing low normalized T-cell clonal expansion.

The CDR3 has 17 amino acids. The V end lost 5 bases, the J end lost 0 bases, and 17 bases lay between the germline ends. The germline V gene encodes CDR1 SEHNR and CDR2 FQNEAQ (reference sequence). Assay used: immunoSEQ multiplex PCR; TCRdb lists only in-frame clones, some missing. The table records roughly 64,000 clones, around 90% of them present only once. This chain uses TRBV7-9 with TRBJ1-5; D is perhaps TRBD1 (5 bases). The clonotype originates from an adult with an advanced solid tumor such as melanoma, head and neck, liver or kidney cancer. Source: CD4+ or CD8+ T cells sorted from blood, taken in a trial of the OX40 agonist ivuxolimab. CDR3 amino acids: CASSEGRVGLSNQPQHF. The CDR3 nucleotides are TGTGCCAGCAGCGAGGGGCGAGTCGGGCTTAGCAATCAGCCCCAGCATTTT.